One sample yielded the 26 T cell receptor beta chains listed below, sequenced in a study of T cell responses to AZD1222 COVID-19 vaccine. Only in-frame clones appear in the TCRdb table, and some are missing; sequencing was by immunoSEQ multiplex PCR. The table records more than 95,000 clones, around nine tenths of them present only once. Sequences were derived from peripheral blood, sampled on day 0 of AZD1222 vaccination. These receptors all stem from an adult in good health.

This clone is a singleton in its sample. This sequence joins TRBV11-3 and TRBJ2-1; D gene ambiguous. V was pared by 4 bases and J by 7 bases, with 11 bases between. Germline CDR1 SGHNT, CDR2 YENEEA. The CDR3 sequence is 13 residues long. The CDR3 DNA sequence: TGTGCCAGCAGCTACAGTCAGGAAAATGAGCAGTTCTTC. Translating it yields CASSYSQENEQFF.

The J gene is TRBJ2-5, the V gene TRBV10-2, with D perhaps TRBD2 (5 bases). The V gene's germline CDR1 is WSHSY and CDR2 SAAADI. This CDR3 contains 11 residues. V was trimmed by 8 bases and J by 3 bases, leaving 7 bases between them. The CDR3 nucleotides are TGCGCCAGCCGGCGGGAAGAGACCCAGTACTTC. This translates into CASRREETQYF.

A single count supports this clone. This chain connects TRBV6-2 or TRBV6-3 to TRBJ1-6; no reliable D call. V lost 5 bases, J lost 0 bases, and 8 bases lay in between. In germline, CDR1 is MNHEY, CDR2 SVGEGT. The CDR3 runs 15 residues. The CDR3 reads CASSLRSSYNSPLHF. The CDR3 bases are TGTGCCAGCAGTCTACGTAGCTCCTATAATTCACCCCTCCACTTT.

The V gene is TRBV11-2, the J gene TRBJ1-4; a possible D gene is TRBD1 (6 bases). Germline lookup yields CDR1 SGHAT and CDR2 FQNNGV. This CDR3 has 16 amino acids. The V end lost 4 bases, the J end lost 0 bases, and 12 bases lay between the germline ends. As DNA, the CDR3 is TGTGCCAGCAGCTCTTTACAGGGTCCAACTAATGAAAAACTGTTTTTT. Translated, it gives CASSSLQGPTNEKLFF. The whole variable domain, remainder taken from reference TRBV11-2 and TRBJ1-4, is EAGVAQSPRYKIIEKRQSVAFWCNPISGHATLYWYQQILGQGPKLLIQFQNNGVVDDSQLPKDRFSAERLKGVDSTLKIQPAKLEDSAVYLCASSSLQGPTNEKLFFGSGTQLSVL.

This chain links TRBV28 with TRBJ1-2; TRBD1 aligns across 9 bases. There are 16 residues in the CDR3. Germline V CDR1 and CDR2: MDHEN, SYDVKM. V lost 6 bases and J lost 4; bases outside the gene matches: 12. CDR3: CASRPYTGGITYGYTF. In nucleotides, the CDR3 is TGTGCCAGCAGACCCTACACAGGGGGCATAACCTATGGCTACACCTTC.

The chain uses TRBV9 and TRBJ2-7; possibly TRBD1 or TRBD2 for D (5 bases each). The CDR3 is 14 amino acids. V lost 0 bases to trimming and J lost 2 bases, with 9 bases between them. Germline V gives CDR1 SGDLS, CDR2 YYNGEE. The CDR3, as DNA: TGTGCCAGCAGCGTAGTTCCGGGACCCTACGAGCAGTACTTC. Its translation is CASSVVPGPYEQYF.

This clone came up once. The V gene is TRBV30, the J gene TRBJ2-1, with 10 bases aligning to TRBD2. Germline assignment: CDR1 GTSNPN and CDR2 SVGIG (reference sequence). Unmatched junction bases numbered 13, after V lost 3 bases and J lost 8 bases. The CDR3 length is 16 residues. CDR3 DNA sequence: TGTGCCTGGAGGTATGTTTCGGGACTAGCGATCCATGAGCAGTTCTTC. It is translated as CAWRYVSGLAIHEQFF.

The chain links TRBV7-9 to TRBJ2-3, with D unclear. Germline values: CDR1 SEHNR, CDR2 FQNEAQ (reference sequence). V was pared by 5 bases and J by 7 bases, with 10 bases between. The CDR3 runs to 12 residues. DNA for the CDR3: TGTGCCAGCAGCCGGACGGCTTATACGCAGTATTTT. Its protein is CASSRTAYTQYF.

This clone was seen once. The chain is built from TRBV9 and TRBJ1-4, with a tentative D call TRBD1 (5 bases). This CDR3 comprises 16 residues. V lost 3 bases to trimming and J lost 0 bases, with 12 bases between them. The V gene's germline CDR1 is SGDLS and CDR2 YYNGEE. The CDR3 DNA reads as TGTGCCAGCAGCGCCTACGACAGCCCAACTAATGAAAAACTGTTTTTT. Amino acids: CASSAYDSPTNEKLFF.

The chain links TRBV28 to TRBJ1-1; tentatively, D is TRBD1 (5 bases). The ends were cut back, 2 bases at V and 6 bases at J, with 13 bases in the middle. This CDR3 spans 14 amino acids. The germline CDR1 and CDR2 sequences are MDHEN and SYDVKM. In nucleotides, the CDR3 is TGTGCCAGCAGTTTAATCAGGGTCAGGGCTGAAGCTTTCTTT. Protein: CASSLIRVRAEAFF.

The chain employs TRBV5-6 and TRBJ1-2; tentative D call: TRBD1 (5 bases). The CDR3 totals 14 residues. Trimming took 5 bases from V and 0 from J, leaving 11 bases between them. Germline CDR1 is SGHDT and CDR2 is YYEEEE. The CDR3 region is CASSRDATNYGYTF. DNA of the CDR3: TGTGCCAGCAGTAGGGACGCCACTAACTATGGCTACACCTTC.

The V call is TRBV18, the J call TRBJ1-1; tentative D call: TRBD1 (6 bases). Germline loops: CDR1 KGHSH, CDR2 LQKENI. Trimming shortened V by 2 bases and J by 6 bases, and 16 bases separated the two germline ends. The CDR3 length is 15 residues. CDR3 bases: TGTGCCAGCTCACCAACGTATCAAGGACAGTCTGAAGCTTTCTTT. Protein sequence: CASSPTYQGQSEAFF.

This clone was seen a handful of times. This chain connects TRBV12-3 or TRBV12-4 to TRBJ1-6; 10 nucleotides agree with TRBD1. The junction had 5 bases not matched to a gene; V was cut back by 5 bases and J by 13 bases. This CDR3 comprises 13 residues. The CDR3 is CASSAGTGAPLHF. The CDR3 DNA sequence: TGTGCCAGCAGTGCAGGGACAGGGGCTCCCCTCCACTTT.

This chain links TRBV5-8 with TRBJ1-1; 8 positions agree with TRBD1. V gave up 6 bases and J gave up 7 bases; unmatched junction bases: 14. The germline V gene has CDR1 SGHTS and CDR2 YDEGEE. The CDR3 contains 15 residues. CDR3 residues: CASTLGDRNHNEAFF. CDR3 DNA sequence: TGTGCCAGCACCCTGGGGGACAGGAACCACAATGAAGCTTTCTTT.

This clone showed up just once. The chain links TRBV7-2 to TRBJ2-5; D may be TRBD1 or TRBD2 (5 bases each). In germline, CDR1 is SGHTA, CDR2 FQGNSA. The CDR3 contains 14 residues. The V gene lost 3 bases and the J gene lost 7 bases, with 15 bases spanning the gap. In DNA, the CDR3 is TGTGCCAGCAGCTTGTCCCTCGGGGCGGGGACCCAGTACTTC. Amino acids: CASSLSLGAGTQYF.

The CDR3 nucleotides read TGTGCCAGCAGCAAAGCTCGGAGGACAGGGTACTACAATGAGCAGTTCTTC. Its translation: CASSKARRTGYYNEQFF. The chain combines TRBV21-1 with TRBJ2-1; the table's TRBD1 call for D was not verified on the DNA. TRBV21-1 is a pseudogene segment. The CDR3 runs to 17 residues.

The chain carries TRBV30 and TRBJ1-4, with TRBD1 as a possible D gene (5 bases). This CDR3 has 15 amino acids. From germline, CDR1 is GTSNPN and CDR2 SVGIG (reference sequence). Between the trimmed V and J ends, which lost 3 bases and 0 bases, there was a span of 11 bases. The chain's CDR3 is CAWSEGLSTNEKLFF. CDR3 sequence (DNA): TGTGCCTGGAGCGAGGGACTTTCAACTAATGAAAAACTGTTTTTT.

This clone was seen only once. The chain employs TRBV18 and TRBJ1-4, with no clear D. Germline V lookup: CDR1 KGHSH, CDR2 LQKENI. V lost 2 bases and J lost 0, with 10 bases in between. The CDR3 has 16 residues. The CDR3: CASSPREIATNEKLFF. Here the CDR3 DNA reads TGTGCCAGCTCACCAAGGGAGATTGCAACTAATGAAAAACTGTTTTTT.

The V and J genes are TRBV5-4 and TRBJ1-5; D might be TRBD1 (5 bases). V shed 0 bases and J shed 1 base, with 11 bases lying between them. Germline assignment: CDR1 SGHNT and CDR2 YYREEE (reference sequence). The CDR3 runs to 16 residues. The CDR3 DNA follows: TGTGCCAGCAGCTTGGCTGGGGCGAGGAGCAATCAGCCCCAGCATTTT. Protein product: CASSLAGARSNQPQHF.

The chain links TRBV9 to TRBJ1-4; 9 bases align to TRBD1. Germline V lookup: CDR1 SGDLS, CDR2 YYNGEE. The V segment lost 3 bases and the J segment 8 bases; nucleotides outside the gene matches: 8. The CDR3 loop spans 15 amino acids. CDR3: CASSALQGAREKLFF. The CDR3 DNA is TGTGCCAGCAGCGCATTACAGGGGGCGAGAGAAAAACTGTTTTTT.

V is TRBV2 and J is TRBJ2-3; a weak D match, TRBD2 (6 bases). The V gene lost 3 bases and the J gene lost 6 bases, with 19 bases spanning the gap. There are 16 residues in the CDR3. Germline V gene data show CDR1 as SNHLY and CDR2 as FYNNEI. CDR3 protein: CASSDAVTDRGDTQYF. CDR3 sequence (DNA): TGTGCCAGCAGTGATGCCGTCACGGACCGGGGGGATACGCAGTATTTT.

The V and J genes are TRBV6-1 and TRBJ1-1; no definite D call. Germline loops: CDR1 MNHNS, CDR2 SASEGT. The CDR3 covers 16 residues. Trimming took off 2 bases at V and 0 bases at J, with 13 bases between the two ends. The CDR3 region is CASSELHFGLNTEAFF. As DNA, the CDR3 is TGTGCCAGCAGTGAATTGCACTTCGGGTTGAACACTGAAGCTTTCTTT.

This clone was seen more than once but under ten times. This chain connects TRBV2 to TRBJ2-3; no reliable D call. V was trimmed by 7 bases and J by 8 bases, leaving 16 bases between them. The CDR3 consists of 13 residues. Germline assignment: CDR1 SNHLY and CDR2 FYNNEI. CDR3 protein: CASISAPRTTQYF. For the CDR3, the DNA is TGTGCCAGCATCAGTGCCCCCCGGACTACGCAGTATTTT.

The J gene is TRBJ1-2, the V gene TRBV6-5, with 10 nucleotides matching TRBD1. This CDR3 is built from 13 residues. J lost 8 bases, V lost 6 bases, and 6 bases had no gene match. The germline CDR1 and CDR2 sequences are MNHEY and SVGAGI. CDR3 in DNA: TGTGCCAGCAGCCTCGGACAGGGGGAAGGCTACACCTTC. It encodes CASSLGQGEGYTF.

The rearrangement links TRBV18 to TRBJ1-1, with D unresolved. The V gene lost 4 bases and the J gene lost 1 base, with 4 bases spanning the gap. The CDR3 length is 12 residues. Germline V CDR1 and CDR2: KGHSH, LQKENI. This chain's CDR3 is CASSRPNTEAFF. Here the CDR3 DNA reads TGTGCCAGCTCACGGCCGAACACTGAAGCTTTCTTT.

The table lists this clone with a count of one. V and J are TRBV5-6 and TRBJ1-6, with D maybe TRBD1 (5 bases). The germline gives CDR1 SGHDT, CDR2 YYEEEE. V lost 0 bases, J lost 3 bases, and 7 bases lay in between. This CDR3 region has 15 residues. CDR3 region: CASSLGQGYNSPLHF. The DNA of the CDR3 is TGTGCCAGCAGCTTGGGGCAGGGCTATAATTCACCCCTCCACTTT.